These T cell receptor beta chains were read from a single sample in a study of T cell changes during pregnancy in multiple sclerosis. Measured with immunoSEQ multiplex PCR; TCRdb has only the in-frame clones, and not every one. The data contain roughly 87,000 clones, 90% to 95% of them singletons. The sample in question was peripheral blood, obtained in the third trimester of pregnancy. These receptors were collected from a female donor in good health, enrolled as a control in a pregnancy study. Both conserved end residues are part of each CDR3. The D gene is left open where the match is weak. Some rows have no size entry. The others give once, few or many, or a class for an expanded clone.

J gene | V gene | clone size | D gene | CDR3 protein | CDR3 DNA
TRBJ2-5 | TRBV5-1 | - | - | CASSLDGPRETQYF | TGCGCCAGCAGCTTGGATGGGCCCCGGGAGACCCAGTACTTC
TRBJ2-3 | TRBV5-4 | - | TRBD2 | CASSFSGGPEDTQYF | TGTGCCAGCAGCTTTTCGGGAGGGCCAGAGGATACGCAGTATTTT
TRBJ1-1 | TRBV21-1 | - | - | CASSQQGAHTEAFF | TGTGCCAGCAGCCAACAGGGGGCACACACTGAAGCTTTCTTT
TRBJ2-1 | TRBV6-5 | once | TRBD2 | CASTILAGGAEQFF | TGTGCCAGCACTATACTAGCGGGAGGGGCTGAGCAGTTCTTC
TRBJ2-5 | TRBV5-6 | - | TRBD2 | CASSQLAGRSTETQYF | TGTGCCAGCAGCCAGCTAGCGGGGAGATCTACGGAGACCCAGTACTTC
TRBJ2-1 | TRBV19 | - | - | CASSIGLDNEQFF | TGTGCCAGTAGTATTGGCCTTGACAATGAGCAGTTCTTC
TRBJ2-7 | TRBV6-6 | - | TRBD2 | CASMVAGDSYEQYF | TGTGCCAGCATGGTAGCGGGAGACTCCTACGAGCAGTACTTC
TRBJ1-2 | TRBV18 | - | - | CASSPHRVGGYTF | TGTGCCAGCTCACCCCACAGGGTCGGAGGCTACACCTTC
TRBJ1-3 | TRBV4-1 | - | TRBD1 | CASSRPVPTGEYGNTIYF | TGCGCCAGCAGCCGACCTGTCCCCACAGGGGAATATGGAAACACCATATATTTT
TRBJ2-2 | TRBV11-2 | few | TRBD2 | CASSSRLAGVTGELFF | TGTGCCAGCAGCTCCCGACTAGCGGGAGTGACCGGGGAGCTGTTTTTT
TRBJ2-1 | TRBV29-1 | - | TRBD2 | CSATSGGYNEQFF | TGCAGCGCTACTAGCGGGGGCTACAATGAGCAGTTCTTC
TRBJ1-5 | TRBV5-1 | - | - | CASSLVGGGGQPQHF | TGCGCCAGCAGCTTGGTGGGCGGGGGCGGACAGCCCCAGCATTTT
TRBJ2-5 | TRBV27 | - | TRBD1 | CASSLKQGGNQETQYF | TGTGCCAGCAGTTTGAAACAGGGGGGTAACCAAGAGACCCAGTACTTC
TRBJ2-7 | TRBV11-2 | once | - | CASSLGTNYEQYF | TGTGCCAGCAGCTTAGGGACTAATTACGAGCAGTACTTC
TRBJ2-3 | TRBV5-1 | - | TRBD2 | CASSVELAGESDTQYF | TGCGCCAGCAGCGTAGAACTAGCGGGAGAGTCTGATACGCAGTATTTT
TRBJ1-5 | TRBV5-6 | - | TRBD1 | CASSLAGAGGSNQPQHF | TGTGCCAGCAGCTTGGCCGGGGCAGGGGGAAGCAATCAGCCCCAGCATTTT
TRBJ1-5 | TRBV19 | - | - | CASSFDRGGNQPQHF | TGTGCCAGTAGTTTCGACCGGGGTGGCAATCAGCCCCAGCATTTT
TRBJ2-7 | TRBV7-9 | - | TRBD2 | CASSRPGGINEQYF | TGTGCCAGCAGCCGCCCGGGAGGGATTAACGAGCAGTACTTC
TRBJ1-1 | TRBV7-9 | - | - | CASSHHRENTEAFF | TGTGCCAGCAGCCACCACCGGGAGAACACTGAAGCTTTCTTT
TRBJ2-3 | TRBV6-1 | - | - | CASSHPPRGTDTQYF | TGTGCCAGCAGTCATCCCCCTCGGGGCACAGATACGCAGTATTTT
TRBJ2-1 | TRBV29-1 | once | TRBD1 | CSVKPGTGVNEQFF | TGCAGCGTTAAACCCGGGACAGGGGTCAATGAGCAGTTCTTC
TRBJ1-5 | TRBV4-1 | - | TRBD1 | CASSQGQAVNQPQHF | TGCGCCAGCAGCCAGGGACAGGCGGTCAATCAGCCCCAGCATTTT
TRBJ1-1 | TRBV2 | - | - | CASCKLQGYTEAFF | TGTGCCAGCTGCAAGCTACAGGGTTATACTGAAGCTTTCTTT
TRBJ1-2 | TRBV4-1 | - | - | CASSHIDRQLGGYTF | TGCGCCAGCAGCCATATAGACAGGCAACTCGGTGGCTACACCTTC
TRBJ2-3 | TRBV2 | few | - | CASGTSTDTQYF | TGTGCATCGGGGACTAGCACAGATACGCAGTATTTT
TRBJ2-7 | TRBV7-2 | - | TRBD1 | CASSFGQGYEQYF | TGTGCCAGCAGCTTCGGACAGGGCTACGAGCAGTACTTC
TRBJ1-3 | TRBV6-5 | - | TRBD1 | CASSYGQASGNTIYF | TGTGCCAGCAGTTACGGACAGGCCTCTGGAAACACCATATATTTT
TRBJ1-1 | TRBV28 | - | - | CASSQRPRDTEAFF | TGTGCCAGCAGTCAACGTCCGAGAGACACTGAAGCTTTCTTT
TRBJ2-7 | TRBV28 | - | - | CASSLTGTTEPEQYF | TGTGCCAGCAGCCTCACCGGGACAACGGAACCCGAGCAGTACTTC
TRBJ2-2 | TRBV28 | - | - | CASTAGERVAGELFF | TGTGCCAGCACCGCAGGGGAGCGTGTAGCCGGGGAGCTGTTTTTT
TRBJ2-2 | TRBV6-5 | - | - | CASSYGRDYTGELFF | TGTGCCAGCAGTTATGGCAGGGATTACACCGGGGAGCTGTTTTTT
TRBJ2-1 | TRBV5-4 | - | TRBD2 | CASGLAGAAEQFF | TGTGCCAGCGGGCTAGCGGGAGCGGCTGAGCAGTTCTTC
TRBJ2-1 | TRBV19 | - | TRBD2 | CASSIRAGVDNEQFF | TGTGCCAGTAGTATCAGGGCGGGGGTTGACAATGAGCAGTTCTTC